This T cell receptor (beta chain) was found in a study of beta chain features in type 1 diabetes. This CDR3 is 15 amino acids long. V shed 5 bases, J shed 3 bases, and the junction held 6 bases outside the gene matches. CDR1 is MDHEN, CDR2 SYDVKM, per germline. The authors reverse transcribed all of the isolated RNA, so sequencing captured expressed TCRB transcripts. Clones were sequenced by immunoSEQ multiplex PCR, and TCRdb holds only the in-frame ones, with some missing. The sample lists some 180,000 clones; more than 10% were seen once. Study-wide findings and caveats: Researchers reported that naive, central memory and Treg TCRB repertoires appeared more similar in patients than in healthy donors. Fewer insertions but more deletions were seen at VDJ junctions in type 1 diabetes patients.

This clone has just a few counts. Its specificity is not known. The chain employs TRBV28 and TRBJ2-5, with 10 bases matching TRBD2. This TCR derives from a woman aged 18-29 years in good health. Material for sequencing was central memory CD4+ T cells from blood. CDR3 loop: CASSPPTSGKETQYF. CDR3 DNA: TGTGCCAGCAGTCCTCCCACTAGCGGGAAAGAGACCCAGTACTTC.